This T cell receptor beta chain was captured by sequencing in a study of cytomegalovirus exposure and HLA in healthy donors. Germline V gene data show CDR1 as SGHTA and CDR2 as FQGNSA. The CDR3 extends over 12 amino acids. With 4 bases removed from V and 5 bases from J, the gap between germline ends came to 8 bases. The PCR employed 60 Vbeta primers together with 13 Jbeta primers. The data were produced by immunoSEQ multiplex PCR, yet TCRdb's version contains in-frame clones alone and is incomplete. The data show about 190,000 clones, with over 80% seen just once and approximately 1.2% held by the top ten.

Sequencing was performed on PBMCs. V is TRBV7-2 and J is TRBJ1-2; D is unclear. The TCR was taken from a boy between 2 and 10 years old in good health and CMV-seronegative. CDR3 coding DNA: TGTGCCAGCAGCTCCACTCGATATGGCTACACCTTC. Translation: CASSSTRYGYTF.